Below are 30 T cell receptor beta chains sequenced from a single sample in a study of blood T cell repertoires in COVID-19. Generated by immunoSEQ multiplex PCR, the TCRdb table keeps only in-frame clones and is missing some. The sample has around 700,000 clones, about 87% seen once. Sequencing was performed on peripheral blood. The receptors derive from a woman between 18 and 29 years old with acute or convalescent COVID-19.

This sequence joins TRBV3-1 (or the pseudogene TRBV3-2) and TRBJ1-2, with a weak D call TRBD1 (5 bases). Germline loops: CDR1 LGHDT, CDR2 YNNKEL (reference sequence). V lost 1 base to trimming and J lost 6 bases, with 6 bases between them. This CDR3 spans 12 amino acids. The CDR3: CASSQVGDGYTF. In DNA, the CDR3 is TGTGCCAGCAGCCAAGTAGGGGATGGCTACACCTTC.

The CDR3 DNA follows: TGTGCCAGCAGCTTATTCCAGGGGAATAGCAATCAGCCCCAGCATTTT. Protein product: CASSLFQGNSNQPQHF. This chain links TRBV7-9 with TRBJ1-5; TRBD1 might be the D (6 bases). The germline CDR1 and CDR2 sequences are SEHNR and FQNEAQ (reference sequence). The CDR3 contains 16 residues. The germline V and J ends were trimmed by 2 bases and 0 bases, with 11 bases remaining between them.

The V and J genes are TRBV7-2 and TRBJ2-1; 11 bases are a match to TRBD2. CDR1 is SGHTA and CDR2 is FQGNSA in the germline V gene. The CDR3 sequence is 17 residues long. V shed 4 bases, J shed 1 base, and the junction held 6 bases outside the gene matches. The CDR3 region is CASSWTGTSGSYNEQFF. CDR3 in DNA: TGTGCCAGCAGCTGGACCGGGACTAGCGGATCCTACAATGAGCAGTTCTTC. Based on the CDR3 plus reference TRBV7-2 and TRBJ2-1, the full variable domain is GAGVSQSPSNKVTEKGKDVELRCDPISGHTALYWYRQSLGQGLEFLIYFQGNSAPDKSGLPSDRFSAERTGGSVSTLTIQRTQQEDSAVYLCASSWTGTSGSYNEQFFGPGTRLTVL.

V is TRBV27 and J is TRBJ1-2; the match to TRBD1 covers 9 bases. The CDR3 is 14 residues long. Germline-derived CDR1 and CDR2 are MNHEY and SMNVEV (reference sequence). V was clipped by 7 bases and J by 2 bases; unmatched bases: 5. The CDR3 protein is CASKRGQGNYGYTF. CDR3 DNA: TGTGCCAGCAAAAGGGGACAGGGCAACTATGGCTACACCTTC.

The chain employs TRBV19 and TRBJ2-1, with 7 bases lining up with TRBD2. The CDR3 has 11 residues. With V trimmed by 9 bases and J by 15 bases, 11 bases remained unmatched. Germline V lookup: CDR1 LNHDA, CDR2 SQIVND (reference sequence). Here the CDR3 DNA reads TGTGCCAGCCTCACTGGGACTACCCCGTTCTTC. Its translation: CASLTGTTPFF.

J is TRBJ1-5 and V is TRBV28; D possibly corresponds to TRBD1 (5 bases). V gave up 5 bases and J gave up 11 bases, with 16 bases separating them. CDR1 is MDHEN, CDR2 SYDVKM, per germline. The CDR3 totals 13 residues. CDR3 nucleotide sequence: TGTGCCAGCAGTCGCACATGGGGCAGGGCCCAGCATTTT. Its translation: CASSRTWGRAQHF. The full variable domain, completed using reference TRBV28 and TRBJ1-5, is DVKVTQSSRYLVKRTGEKVFLECVQDMDHENMFWYRQDPGLGLRLIYFSYDVKMKEKGDIPEGYSVSREKKERFSLILESASTNQTSMYLCASSRTWGRAQHFGDGTRLSIL.

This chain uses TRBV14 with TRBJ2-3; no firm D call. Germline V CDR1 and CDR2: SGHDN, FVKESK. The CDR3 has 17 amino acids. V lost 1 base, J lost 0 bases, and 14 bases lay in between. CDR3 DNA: TGTGCCAGCAGCCAAGCGGAGTTGGGTTGGAGCACAGATACGCAGTATTTT. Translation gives CASSQAELGWSTDTQYF.

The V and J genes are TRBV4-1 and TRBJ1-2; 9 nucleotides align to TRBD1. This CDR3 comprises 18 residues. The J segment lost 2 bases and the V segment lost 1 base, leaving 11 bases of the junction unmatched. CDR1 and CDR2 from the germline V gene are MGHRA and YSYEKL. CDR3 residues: CASSQVRVTGGANYGYTF. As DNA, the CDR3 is TGCGCCAGCAGCCAAGTTAGGGTAACAGGGGGCGCCAACTATGGCTACACCTTC.

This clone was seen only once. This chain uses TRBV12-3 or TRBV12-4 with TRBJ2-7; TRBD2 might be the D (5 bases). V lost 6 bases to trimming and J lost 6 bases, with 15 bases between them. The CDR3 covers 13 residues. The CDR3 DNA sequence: TGTGCCAGCAGGGGAGTTTCGGGTTTCGAGCAGTACTTC. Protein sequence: CASRGVSGFEQYF.

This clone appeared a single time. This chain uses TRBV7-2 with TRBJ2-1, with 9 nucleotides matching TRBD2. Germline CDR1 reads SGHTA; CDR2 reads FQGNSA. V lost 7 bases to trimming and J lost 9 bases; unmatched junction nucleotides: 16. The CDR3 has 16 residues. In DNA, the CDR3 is TGTGCCAGCACCCACCTAGGCGGGGGGGCCTTGGGTGAGCAGTTCTTC. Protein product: CASTHLGGGALGEQFF.

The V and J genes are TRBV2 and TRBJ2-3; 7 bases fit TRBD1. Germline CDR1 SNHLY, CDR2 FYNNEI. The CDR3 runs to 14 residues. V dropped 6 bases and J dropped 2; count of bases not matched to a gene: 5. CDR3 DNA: TGTGCCAGCAGGCCGGGACAGACCACAGATACGCAGTATTTT. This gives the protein CASRPGQTTDTQYF.

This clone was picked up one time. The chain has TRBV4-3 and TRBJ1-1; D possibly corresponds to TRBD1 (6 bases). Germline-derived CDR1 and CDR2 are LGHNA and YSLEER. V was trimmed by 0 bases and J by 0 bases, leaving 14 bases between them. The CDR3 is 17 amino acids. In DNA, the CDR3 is TGCGCCAGCAGCCAAGAAGGGGGGGGACGGTTGAACACTGAAGCTTTCTTT. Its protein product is CASSQEGGGRLNTEAFF.

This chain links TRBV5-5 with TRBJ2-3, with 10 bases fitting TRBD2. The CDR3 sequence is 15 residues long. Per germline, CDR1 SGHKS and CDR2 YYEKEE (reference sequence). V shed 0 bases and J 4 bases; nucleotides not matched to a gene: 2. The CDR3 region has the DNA TGTGCCAGCAGCTTGGATAGCGGGGGGTCAGATACGCAGTATTTT. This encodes CASSLDSGGSDTQYF.

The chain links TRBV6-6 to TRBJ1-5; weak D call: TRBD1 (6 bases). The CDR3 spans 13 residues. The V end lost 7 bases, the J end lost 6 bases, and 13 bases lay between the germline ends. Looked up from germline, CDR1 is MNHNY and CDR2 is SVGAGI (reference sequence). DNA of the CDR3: TGTGCCAGCACCACAACAGGGTTTCAGCCCCAGCATTTT. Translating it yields CASTTTGFQPQHF.

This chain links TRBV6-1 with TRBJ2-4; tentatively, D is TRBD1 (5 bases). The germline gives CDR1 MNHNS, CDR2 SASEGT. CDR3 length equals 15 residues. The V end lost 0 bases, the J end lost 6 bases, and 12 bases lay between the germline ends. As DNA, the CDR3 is TGTGCCAGCAGTGAAGCGAGTATAGGGGCAAACATTCAGTACTTC. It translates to CASSEASIGANIQYF.

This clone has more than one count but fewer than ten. The CDR3, as DNA: TGTGCCAGCAGCCGGGACGGGGGAGAGCAGTACTTC. Its translation: CASSRDGGEQYF. V and J are TRBV7-3 and TRBJ2-7, with TRBD2 as a possible D gene (6 bases). Germline-derived CDR1 and CDR2 are SGHTA and FQGTGA. Trimming pared 5 bases from V and 7 bases from J, leaving 12 bases between. This CDR3 is built from 12 residues.

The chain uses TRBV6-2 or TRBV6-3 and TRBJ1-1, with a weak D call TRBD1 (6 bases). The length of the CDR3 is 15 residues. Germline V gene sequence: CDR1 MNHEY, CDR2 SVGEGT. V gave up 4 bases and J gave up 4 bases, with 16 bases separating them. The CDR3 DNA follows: TGTGCCAGCAGTTTCCAGGGGCCCCGGGCCACTGAAGCTTTCTTT. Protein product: CASSFQGPRATEAFF.

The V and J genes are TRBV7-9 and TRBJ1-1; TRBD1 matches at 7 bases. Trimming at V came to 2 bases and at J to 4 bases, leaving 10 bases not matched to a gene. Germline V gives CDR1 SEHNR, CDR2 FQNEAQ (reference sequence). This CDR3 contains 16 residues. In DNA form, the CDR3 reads TGTGCCAGCAGCTTATATTTGGGGCGACAGGGCACTGAAGCTTTCTTT. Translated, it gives CASSLYLGRQGTEAFF.

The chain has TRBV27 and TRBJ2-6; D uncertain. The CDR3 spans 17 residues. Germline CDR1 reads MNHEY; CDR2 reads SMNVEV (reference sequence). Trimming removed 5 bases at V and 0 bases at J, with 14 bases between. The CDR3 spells CASSPSPASSGANVLTF. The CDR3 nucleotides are TGTGCCAGCAGTCCATCCCCAGCGAGCTCTGGGGCCAACGTCCTGACTTTC.

The CDR3 loop reads CASSLTQTGVNQPQHF. CDR3 DNA sequence: TGTGCCAGCAGCCTAACCCAGACAGGGGTAAATCAGCCCCAGCATTTT. V gene TRBV5-5 combines with J gene TRBJ1-5; 8 bases agree with TRBD1. J lost 4 bases, V lost 4 bases, and 10 bases had no gene match. This CDR3 contains 16 residues. Per the germline V gene, CDR1 is SGHKS and CDR2 is YYEKEE (reference sequence).

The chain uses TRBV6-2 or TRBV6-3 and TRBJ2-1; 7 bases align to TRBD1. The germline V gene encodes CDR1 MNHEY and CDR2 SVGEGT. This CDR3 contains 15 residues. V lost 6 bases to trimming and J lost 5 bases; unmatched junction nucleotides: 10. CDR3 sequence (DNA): TGTGCCAGCAGCCCAACAGGGGTCGACCACAATGAGCAGTTCTTC. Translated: CASSPTGVDHNEQFF.

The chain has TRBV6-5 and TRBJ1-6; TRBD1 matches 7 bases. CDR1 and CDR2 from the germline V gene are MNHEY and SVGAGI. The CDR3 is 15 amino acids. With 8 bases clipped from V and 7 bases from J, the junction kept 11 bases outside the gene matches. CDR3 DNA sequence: TGTGCCAGCTCCCCTTGGACAGGTTCCAATTCACCCCTCCACTTT. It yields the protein CASSPWTGSNSPLHF.

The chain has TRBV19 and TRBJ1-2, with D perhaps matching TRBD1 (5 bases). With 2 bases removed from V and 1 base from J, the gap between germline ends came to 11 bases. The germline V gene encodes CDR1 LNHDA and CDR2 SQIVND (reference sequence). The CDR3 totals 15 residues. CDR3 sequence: CASSIRQGLNYGYTF. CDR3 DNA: TGTGCCAGTAGTATAAGGCAGGGACTTAACTATGGCTACACCTTC.

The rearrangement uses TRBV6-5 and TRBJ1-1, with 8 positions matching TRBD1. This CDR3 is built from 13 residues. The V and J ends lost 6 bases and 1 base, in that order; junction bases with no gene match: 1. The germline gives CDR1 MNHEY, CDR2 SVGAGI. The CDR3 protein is CASRTGANTEAFF. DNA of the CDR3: TGTGCCAGCAGGACAGGGGCGAACACTGAAGCTTTCTTT.

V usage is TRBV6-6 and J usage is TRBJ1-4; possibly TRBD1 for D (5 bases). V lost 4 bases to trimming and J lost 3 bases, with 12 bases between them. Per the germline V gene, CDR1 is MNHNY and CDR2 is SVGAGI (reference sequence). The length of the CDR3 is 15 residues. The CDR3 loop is CASSSKGRSNEKLFF. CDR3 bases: TGTGCCAGCAGTTCTAAGGGGAGGTCTAATGAAAAACTGTTTTTT.

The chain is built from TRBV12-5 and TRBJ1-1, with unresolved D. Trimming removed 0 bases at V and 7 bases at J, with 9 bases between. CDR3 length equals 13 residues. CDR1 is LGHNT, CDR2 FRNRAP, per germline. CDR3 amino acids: CASGLVRVGEAFF. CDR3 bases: TGTGCTAGTGGTTTGGTACGTGTCGGTGAAGCTTTCTTT.

CDR3: CASIFWREDTEAFF. Written as DNA, the CDR3 is TGTGCCAGCATTTTCTGGCGGGAGGACACTGAAGCTTTCTTT. The chain joins TRBV2 to TRBJ1-1; D not resolved. Trimming left V 7 bases short and J 3 bases short, with 15 bases between. CDR1 is SNHLY, CDR2 FYNNEI, per germline. This CDR3 contains 14 residues.

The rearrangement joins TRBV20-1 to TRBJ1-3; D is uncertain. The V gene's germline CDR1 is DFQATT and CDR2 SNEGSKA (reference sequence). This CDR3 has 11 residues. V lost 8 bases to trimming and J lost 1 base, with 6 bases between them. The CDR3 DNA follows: TGCAGTCGAGTGTCTGGAAACACCATATATTTT. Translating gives CSRVSGNTIYF.

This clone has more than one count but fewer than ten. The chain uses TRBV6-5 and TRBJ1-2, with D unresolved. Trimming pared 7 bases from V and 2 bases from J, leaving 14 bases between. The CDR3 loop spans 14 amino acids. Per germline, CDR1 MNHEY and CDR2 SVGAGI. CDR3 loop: CASTEAPANYGYTF. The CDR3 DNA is TGTGCCAGCACCGAGGCGCCAGCCAACTATGGCTACACCTTC.

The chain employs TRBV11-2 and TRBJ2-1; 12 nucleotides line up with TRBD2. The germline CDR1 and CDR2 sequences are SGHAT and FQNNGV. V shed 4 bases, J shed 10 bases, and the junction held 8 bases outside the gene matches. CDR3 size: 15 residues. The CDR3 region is CASSSLAGGKGEQFF. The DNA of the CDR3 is TGTGCCAGCAGCTCACTAGCGGGGGGAAAAGGGGAGCAGTTCTTC.